This T cell receptor (beta chain) appears in the sequencing data of a study of T cell clonality in common variable immunodeficiency. V lost 7 bases to trimming and J lost 1 base; unmatched junction nucleotides: 5. Germline CDR1 reads MDHEN; CDR2 reads SYDVKM. The CDR3 covers 17 residues. This clone was detected ten times or more. What it binds is not known. With the read ending 3 residues before the CDR3 end, the germline J gene is used to fill in that end. Equal genomic DNA amounts from CVID and control samples were sequenced. Assay: immunoSEQ multiplex PCR; the TCRdb copy retains only in-frame clones and omits some. This sample has 50,000 to 60,000 clones and no singletons, with approximately 5.5% in the ten largest. Overall study findings and caveats: Reportedly, TCR beta sequences from common variable immunodeficiency showed fewer deletions and N-nucleotide insertions. Fewer TCRbeta clones were shared among CVID subjects than controls.

The material sequenced was peripheral blood mononuclear cells. V usage is TRBV28 and J usage is TRBJ2-2, with TRBD2 identical over 14 bases. This sequence was found in a person aged 18 to 70 in good health. The CDR3 loop is CASKGTSGRGNTGELFF. The covered CDR3 bases are TGTGCCAGCAAAGGGACTAGCGGGAGAGGGAACACCGGGGAG.